Following are 3 T cell receptor beta chains from one sample sequenced in a study of cytotoxic CD8 clonotypes in ibrutinib-treated CLL. Libraries were prepared by immunoSEQ multiplex PCR; TCRdb keeps only in-frame clonotypes and omits some of them. The sample includes approximately 130,000 clones, roughly 80% of them seen just once. This sample comprised PBMCs, obtained after 24 months of ibrutinib treatment. Source of these receptors: a human donor with chronic lymphocytic leukemia.

This chain connects TRBV4-1 to TRBJ1-1, with D perhaps TRBD1 (6 bases). Deletions cut 3 bases from V and 1 base from J, with 15 bases between. The CDR3 contains 16 residues. The germline V gene encodes CDR1 MGHRA and CDR2 YSYEKL. The CDR3 is CASSHHREGSNTEAFF. The CDR3 DNA reads as TGCGCCAGCAGCCACCACAGGGAAGGATCGAACACTGAAGCTTTCTTT.

The rearrangement uses TRBV5-4 and TRBJ2-3; D gene uncertain. The CDR3 runs to 15 residues. Germline loops: CDR1 SGHNT, CDR2 YYREEE (reference sequence). The ends were cut back, 0 bases at V and 3 bases at J, with 11 bases in the middle. The CDR3 spells CASSLGFPGTDTQYF. In DNA, the CDR3 is TGTGCCAGCAGCTTGGGTTTTCCGGGTACAGATACGCAGTATTTT.

The gene calls are TRBV5-1 and TRBJ1-6, with TRBD1 matching 9 bases. Germline-derived CDR1 and CDR2 are SGHRS and YFSETQ. Trimming took 0 bases from V and 12 from J; bases not matched to a gene: 10. The CDR3 has 16 amino acids. The CDR3 protein is CASSLGQQGAFGPLHF. DNA of the CDR3: TGCGCCAGCAGCTTGGGACAACAGGGGGCCTTTGGACCCCTCCACTTT.